Described below is a single TCR beta chain sequence and its context. The data derive from a study of blood T cell repertoires in COVID-19. Study information: The United States, Italy and Spain supplied acute and convalescent COVID-19 samples. From T cells, B-cell-depleted T cells, or PBMCs came the material, which was cDNA or gDNA.

Under the authors' procedure: Reference gene primers were amplified, and this amplification served to estimate nucleated cell counts. Data came from immunoSEQ multiplex PCR; TCRdb stores just in-frame clones and leaves some out. From that table come the V and J calls and clone size; the DNA was used to work out D and trimming. The sample holds a few hundred thousand clones, around 87% seen once. This CDR3 comprises 13 residues. Germline assignment: CDR1 LNHDA and CDR2 SQIVND (reference sequence). Trimming left V 4 bases short and J 5 bases short, with 11 bases between. This TCR was recovered from a man aged 18 to 35 with active or convalescent COVID-19. J is TRBJ2-5 and V is TRBV19; TRBD2 might be the D (6 bases). The sequenced material came from peripheral blood. The CDR3 protein is CASSRLVGETQYF. In DNA form, the CDR3 reads TGTGCCAGTAGTAGACTAGTGGGTGAGACCCAGTACTTC.